This T cell receptor (beta chain) was identified during a study of T cells in Graves' hyperthyroidism and ophthalmopathy (dated by TCRdb to the late 2010s). Regarding the research as a whole: Peripheral blood samples were taken at initial diagnosis, before any treatment was given. To identify distinguishing TCR V-J signatures, a discovery cohort of 100 patients was used, comprising roughly 45 with Graves' ophthalmopathy and 57 with stable Graves' hyperthyroidism. Whether ophthalmopathy could be predicted prospectively was tested in an independent validation cohort made up of fewer than 20 hyperthyroidism patients plus 17 patients who later progressed to ophthalmopathy. The roughly 100 discovery patients were divided at random into training and test sets in a 7:3 ratio. In addition, the study compared T-cell repertoires in thyroid tissue and in blood from several Graves' hyperthyroidism patients. Following sampling, methimazole starting at 30 mg daily was given to hyperthyroidism patients, and high-dose intravenous methylprednisolone was given to ophthalmopathy patients. According to the paper, TCR Vbeta CDR3 sequencing was carried out on more than 120 peripheral blood samples, which came from 40 to 45 ophthalmopathy, 75 to 80 hyperthyroidism and some 17 progressor patients.

CDR1 and CDR2 are read off the germline V gene as MNHNS and SASEGT. V is cut by 3 bases and J by 3 bases, and the space between the germline ends is 26 bases. From cysteine to phenylalanine, the CDR3 is 20 amino acids long. Just the 60-base CDR3 DNA is kept, in frame starting at base 1. The TCR beta CDR3 regions were amplified from RNA transcripts. The TCR CDR3 was subjected to a first round of RT-PCR using the HTBI primer set and the Qiagen OneStep RT-PCR kit. The libraries were constructed in a second round of multiplex PCR and then size-selected and purified. Sequencing of the libraries was done on an Illumina HiSeq2000 using paired-end 100 bp reads. Per the authors' processing: Raw data were processed with SOAPnuke, discarding reads with adapters, uncalled bases, mean Phred below 15, or no exact constant-primer or identifier match. COPE v1.2.5 was used to merge the high-quality paired reads, and each unique nucleotide sequence was defined as a clonotype. MiTCR v1.1 was used to align the clonotypes against IMGT TRBV, TRBD and TRBJ reference segments. The analysis was restricted to V-J combinations with a frequency above 0.0001, which together covered 99.2% of the repertoires. The TCS score was defined as F50 (clonal expansion) divided by E x V (chaos), with BLOSUM62-based TCRdist calculated between CDR3 peptides within each V-J. Welch's t-statistics and random forest reduced roughly 500 V-J features to 13, which were used in a naive Bayes classifier (R e1071). TCRdb trimmed the raw reads at Q25, called clones with MiXCR and kept productive beta chains. Identical CDR3 protein sequences are pooled into one entry, listed with their most common genes and DNA. TCRdb's processing, not the authors' own work, is the source of the V and J calls. The sample contains roughly 700,000 distinct CDR3 sequences, around a sixth of them found a single time. The top ten constitute 15% to 19% of the sample.

General conclusions and limits of the study: Blood samples also contained most of the expanded thyroid clonotypes (frequency above 0.001), which suggests that blood repertoires may reflect thyroid immune responses. Sample size was not statistically predetermined, and blinding of investigators to group allocation was not performed. During validation, the model predicted progression to ophthalmopathy a median of approximately 6 months ahead of onset, with around 65% sensitivity and around 72% specificity. A 13 V-J signature model separated ophthalmopathy from stable hyperthyroidism, with approximately 87% sensitivity and roughly 84% specificity in cross-validation and 80%/75% in testing.

Graves' hyperthyroidism was defined as stable when no progression to ophthalmopathy occurred over 18 months of follow-up. Hyperthyroidism patients were aged 18 to 65 years and newly diagnosed, with disease duration of less than 2 months. Patients with uncontrolled infections, other autoimmune diseases, pregnancy or lactation were excluded. Clinical symptoms, serum thyroxine and TRAb, thyroid ultrasound, and orbital computed tomography formed the basis for the diagnoses. PBMCs were isolated from 7.5 to 10 ml of fresh peripheral blood by Ficoll-Paque density gradient centrifugation. Total RNA was extracted with Trizol reagent, and quality was checked on an Agilent 2100 Bioanalyzer. A note on this clonotype: Its antigen specificity is not known. No much larger clonotype is one base removed from it; base qualities were not supplied.

The material sequenced was blood. The sequence is built from TRBV6-1 and TRBJ2-2, with TRBD2 tentatively as D gene (9 bases match). The origin of this receptor is a man aged 45 to 65 with Graves' hyperthyroidism. This receptor carries the CDR3 CASSEQGALRLADDTGELFF. The nucleotides are TGTGCCAGCAGTGAGCAGGGGGCCCTTCGACTAGCGGATGACACCGGGGAGCTGTTTTTT.